One sample yielded the 11 T cell receptor beta chains listed below, sequenced in a study of T cells expressing NK-cell markers. TCRdb processed the 5' RACE reads again and assigns one entry to each CDR3 protein, with no DNA. This table holds about 110,000 distinct CDR3 sequences. The sample taken for sequencing was blood T cells: a sorted CD56 or NKG2C T cell subset, CD4+ or CD8+ T cells, or bulk PBMC T cells (not recorded which). All receptors derive from a woman aged 18 to 75 in good health.

This rearrangement joins TRBV13 to TRBJ2-7; lacking DNA, the TRBD1 call made by TCRdb goes unchecked. The CDR3 has 13 residues. Germline lookup yields CDR1 PRHDT and CDR2 FYEKMQ (reference sequence). The CDR3 region is CASSFRQGDEQYF. The full variable domain, its missing parts supplied by reference TRBV13 and TRBJ2-7, is AAGVIQSPRHLIKEKRETATLKCYPIPRHDTVYWYQQGPGQDPQFLISFYEKMQSDKGSIPDRFSAQQFSDYHSELNMSSLELGDSALYFCASSFRQGDEQYFGPGTRLTVT.

CDR3 residues: CASSYSGRGDYNEQFF. The genes are TRBV6-5 and TRBJ2-1; the TCRdb call, TRBD2, lacks DNA for checking. CDR1 is MNHEY, CDR2 SVGAGI, per germline. The CDR3 length is 16 residues.

This chain links TRBV4-3 with TRBJ2-1; the TRBD2 assignment by TCRdb is unverifiable without DNA. The CDR3 spans 15 residues. CDR1 is LGHNA and CDR2 is YSLEER in the germline V gene. CDR3 loop: CASSPGERAYNEQFF.

V is TRBV5-4 and J is TRBJ2-5; the D gene TCRdb calls, TRBD2, cannot be checked with no DNA. There are 16 residues in the CDR3. The germline V gene has CDR1 SGHNT and CDR2 YYREEE (reference sequence). CDR3 protein: CASNPGLAGDKGTQYF. Complete variable domain (other parts from reference TRBV5-4 and TRBJ2-5): ETGVTQSPTHLIKTRGQQVTLRCSSQSGHNTVSWYQQALGQGPQFIFQYYREEENGRGNFPPRFSGLQFPNYSSELNVNALELDDSALYLCASNPGLAGDKGTQYFGPGTRLLVL.

This rearrangement joins TRBV12-3 or TRBV12-4 to TRBJ2-2. The CDR3 is 13 amino acids. The CDR3 protein is CASSLGPLVELFF.

J is TRBJ2-1 and V is TRBV29-1; the D call of TRBD2 rests on TCRdb alone, since no DNA is present to check it. Germline V gene data show CDR1 as SQVTM and CDR2 as ANQGSEA. The CDR3 has 11 residues. This CDR3 is CSVADYDVQFF.

The rearrangement uses TRBV4-1 and TRBJ1-1; TCRdb lists TRBD1, though no DNA is available to test this call. This CDR3 comprises 13 residues. The germline gives CDR1 MGHRA, CDR2 YSYEKL. The chain's CDR3 is CASSQVQGAEAFF.

The rearrangement uses TRBV5-4 and TRBJ2-1. The V gene's germline CDR1 is SGHNT and CDR2 YYREEE (reference sequence). The CDR3 has 15 residues. Here the CDR3 reads CASSRDGQLYNEQFF.

J is TRBJ2-1 and V is TRBV19. Germline V gene lookup returns CDR1 LNHDA and CDR2 SQIVND (reference sequence). This CDR3 is 14 amino acids long. This chain's CDR3 is CASSMTSGNNEQFF. The complete variable domain, with remaining parts taken from reference TRBV19 and TRBJ2-1, reads DGGITQSPKYLFRKEGQNVTLSCEQNLNHDAMYWYRQDPGQGLRLIYYSQIVNDFQKGDIAEGYSVSREKKESFPLTVTSAQKNPTAFYLCASSMTSGNNEQFFGPGTRLTVL.

The V call is TRBV15, the J call TRBJ2-7; the TRBD2 assignment by TCRdb is unverifiable without DNA. The CDR3 totals 13 residues. Germline V gene sequence: CDR1 LNHNV, CDR2 YYDKDF (reference sequence). The CDR3 sequence: CASASGRASEQYF.

The chain combines TRBV28 with TRBJ1-5. CDR3 length: 12 amino acids. Germline V CDR1 and CDR2: MDHEN, SYDVKM. CDR3 residues: CASIRGNQPQHF.